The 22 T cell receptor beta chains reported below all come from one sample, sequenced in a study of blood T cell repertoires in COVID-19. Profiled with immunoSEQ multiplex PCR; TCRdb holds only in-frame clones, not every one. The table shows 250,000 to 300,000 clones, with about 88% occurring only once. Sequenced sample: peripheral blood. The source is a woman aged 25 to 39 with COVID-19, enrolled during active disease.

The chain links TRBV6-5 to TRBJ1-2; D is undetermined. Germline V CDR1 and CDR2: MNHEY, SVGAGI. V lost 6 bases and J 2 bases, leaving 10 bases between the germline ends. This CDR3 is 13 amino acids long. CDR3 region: CASSRDANYGYTF. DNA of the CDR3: TGTGCCAGCAGCCGTGATGCGAACTATGGCTACACCTTC.

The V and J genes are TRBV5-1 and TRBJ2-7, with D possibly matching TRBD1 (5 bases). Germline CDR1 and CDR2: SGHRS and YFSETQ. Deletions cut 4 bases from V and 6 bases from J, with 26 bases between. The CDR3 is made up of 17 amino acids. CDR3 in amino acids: CASSPDGRGGLSLEQYF. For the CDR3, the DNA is TGCGCCAGCAGCCCGGATGGAAGGGGCGGTTTATCCCTCGAGCAGTACTTC.

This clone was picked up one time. This chain's CDR3 is CATQGIATNEKLFF. CDR3 in DNA: TGTGCCACCCAGGGGATCGCAACTAATGAAAAACTGTTTTTT. The genes are TRBV19 and TRBJ1-4; a weak D match, TRBD1 (6 bases). Germline CDR1 is LNHDA and CDR2 is SQIVND (reference sequence). The CDR3 runs to 14 residues. The V end was cut by 10 bases, the J end by 0 bases, with 12 bases between. The variable domain in full, completed from reference TRBV19 and TRBJ1-4, reads DGGITQSPKYLFRKEGQNVTLSCEQNLNHDAMYWYRQDPGQGLRLIYYSQIVNDFQKGDIAEGYSVSREKKESFPLTVTSAQKNPTAFYLCATQGIATNEKLFFGSGTQLSVL.

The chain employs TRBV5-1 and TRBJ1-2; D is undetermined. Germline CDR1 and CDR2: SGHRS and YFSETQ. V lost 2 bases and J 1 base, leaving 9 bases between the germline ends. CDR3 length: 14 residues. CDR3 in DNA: TGCGCCAGCAGCTTAATCGGGAATAACTATGGCTACACCTTC. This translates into CASSLIGNNYGYTF.

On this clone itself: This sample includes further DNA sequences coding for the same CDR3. The DNA of the CDR3 is TGCGCCAGCAGCTTATCTGGTCAGGGGGCGTCCGAGCAGTACTTC. It encodes CASSLSGQGASEQYF. This sequence joins TRBV5-1 and TRBJ2-7; 8 bases fit TRBD1. The CDR3 loop spans 15 amino acids. Germline V gene sequence: CDR1 SGHRS, CDR2 YFSETQ. The V gene end was trimmed by 2 bases and the J gene end by 6 bases; junction bases not matched to a gene: 10.

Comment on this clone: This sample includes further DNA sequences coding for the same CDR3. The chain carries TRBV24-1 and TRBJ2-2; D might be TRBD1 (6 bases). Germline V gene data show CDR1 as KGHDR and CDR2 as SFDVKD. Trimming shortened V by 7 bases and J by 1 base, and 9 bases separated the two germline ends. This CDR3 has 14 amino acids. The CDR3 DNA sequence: TGTGCCACCAGGGCAGGGGAGAACACCGGGGAGCTGTTTTTT. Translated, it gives CATRAGENTGELFF.

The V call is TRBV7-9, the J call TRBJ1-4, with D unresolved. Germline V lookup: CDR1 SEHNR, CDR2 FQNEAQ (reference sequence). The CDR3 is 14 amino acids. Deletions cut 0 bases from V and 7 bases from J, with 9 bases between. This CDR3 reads CASSLAGGFEKLFF. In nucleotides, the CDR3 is TGTGCCAGCAGCTTAGCGGGAGGTTTTGAAAAACTGTTTTTT.

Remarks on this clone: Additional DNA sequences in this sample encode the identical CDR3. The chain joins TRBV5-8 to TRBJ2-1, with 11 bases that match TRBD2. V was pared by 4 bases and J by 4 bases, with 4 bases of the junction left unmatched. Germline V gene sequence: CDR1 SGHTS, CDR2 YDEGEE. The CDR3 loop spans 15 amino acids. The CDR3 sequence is CASSPRTSGYNEQFF. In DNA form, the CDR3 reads TGTGCCAGCAGCCCCCGGACTAGCGGGTACAATGAGCAGTTCTTC.

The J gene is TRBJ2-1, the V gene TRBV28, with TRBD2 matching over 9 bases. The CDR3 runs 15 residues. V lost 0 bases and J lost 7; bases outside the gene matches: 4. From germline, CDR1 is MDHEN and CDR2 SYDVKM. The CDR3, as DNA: TGTGCCAGCAGTTTATGGCGGGAGGGCCATAATGAGCAGTTCTTC. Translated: CASSLWREGHNEQFF.

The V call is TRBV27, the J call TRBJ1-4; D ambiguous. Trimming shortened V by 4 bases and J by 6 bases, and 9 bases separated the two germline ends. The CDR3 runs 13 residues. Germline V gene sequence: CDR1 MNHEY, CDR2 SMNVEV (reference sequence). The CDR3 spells CASSSRLDEKLFF. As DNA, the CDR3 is TGTGCCAGCAGTTCTCGGTTGGATGAAAAACTGTTTTTT.

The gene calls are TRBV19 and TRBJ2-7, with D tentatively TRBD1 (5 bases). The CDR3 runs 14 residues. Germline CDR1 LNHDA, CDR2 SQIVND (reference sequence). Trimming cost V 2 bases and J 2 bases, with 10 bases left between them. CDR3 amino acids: CASSITGSAYEQYF. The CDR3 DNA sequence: TGTGCCAGTAGTATAACAGGATCAGCCTACGAGCAGTACTTC.

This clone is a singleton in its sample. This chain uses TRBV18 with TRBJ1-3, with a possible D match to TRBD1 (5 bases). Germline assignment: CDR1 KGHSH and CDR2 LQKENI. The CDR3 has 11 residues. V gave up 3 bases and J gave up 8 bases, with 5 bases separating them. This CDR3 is CASSPTDTIYF. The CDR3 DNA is TGTGCCAGCTCACCGACAGACACCATATATTTT.

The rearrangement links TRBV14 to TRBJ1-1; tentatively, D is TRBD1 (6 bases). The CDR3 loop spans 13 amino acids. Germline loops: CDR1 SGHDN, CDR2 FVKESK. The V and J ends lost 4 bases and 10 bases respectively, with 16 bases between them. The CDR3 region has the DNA TGTGCCAGCAGCCTCCTAGGGGGAGGGAGAGCTTTCTTT. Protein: CASSLLGGGRAFF.

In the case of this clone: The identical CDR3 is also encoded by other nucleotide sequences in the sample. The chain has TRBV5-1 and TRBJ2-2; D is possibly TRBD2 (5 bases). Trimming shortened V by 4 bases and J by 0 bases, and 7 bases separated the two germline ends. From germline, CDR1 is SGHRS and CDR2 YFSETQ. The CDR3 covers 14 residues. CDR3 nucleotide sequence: TGCGCCAGCAGCCCGGGGACGAACACCGGGGAGCTGTTTTTT. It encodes CASSPGTNTGELFF. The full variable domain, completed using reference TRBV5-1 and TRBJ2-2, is KAGVTQTPRYLIKTRGQQVTLSCSPISGHRSVSWYQQTPGQGLQFLFEYFSETQRNKGNFPGRFSGRQFSNSRSEMNVSTLELGDSALYLCASSPGTNTGELFFGEGSRLTVL.

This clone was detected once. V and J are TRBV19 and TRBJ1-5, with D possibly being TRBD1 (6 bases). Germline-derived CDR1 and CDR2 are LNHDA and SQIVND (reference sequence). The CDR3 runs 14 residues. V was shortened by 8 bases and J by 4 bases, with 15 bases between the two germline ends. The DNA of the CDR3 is TGTGCCAGTCGCCCGGGACACCTAAATCAGCCCCAGCATTTT. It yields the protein CASRPGHLNQPQHF.

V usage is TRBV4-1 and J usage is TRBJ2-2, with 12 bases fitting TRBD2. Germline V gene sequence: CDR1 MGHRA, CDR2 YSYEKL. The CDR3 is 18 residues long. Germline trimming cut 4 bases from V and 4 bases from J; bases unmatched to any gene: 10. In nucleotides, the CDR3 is TGCGCCAGCAGCCCCCTCCGACTAGCGGGAGCGTTCACCGGGGAGCTGTTTTTT. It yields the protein CASSPLRLAGAFTGELFF.

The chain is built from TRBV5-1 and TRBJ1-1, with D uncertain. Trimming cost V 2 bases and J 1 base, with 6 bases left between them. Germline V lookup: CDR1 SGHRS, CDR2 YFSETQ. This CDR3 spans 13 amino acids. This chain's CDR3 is CASSFAENTEAFF. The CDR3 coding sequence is TGCGCCAGCAGCTTTGCAGAGAACACTGAAGCTTTCTTT.

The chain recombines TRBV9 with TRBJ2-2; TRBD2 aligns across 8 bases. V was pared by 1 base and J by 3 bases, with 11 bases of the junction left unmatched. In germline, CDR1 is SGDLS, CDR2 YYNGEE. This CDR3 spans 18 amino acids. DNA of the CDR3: TGTGCCAGCAGCGTAACTTTGAAGAGCGGGAGAGACACCGGGGAGCTGTTTTTT. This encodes CASSVTLKSGRDTGELFF.

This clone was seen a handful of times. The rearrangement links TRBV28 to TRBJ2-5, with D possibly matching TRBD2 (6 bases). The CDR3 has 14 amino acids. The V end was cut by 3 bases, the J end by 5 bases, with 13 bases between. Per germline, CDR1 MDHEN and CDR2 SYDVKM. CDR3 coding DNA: TGTGCCAGCAGTTTGAAGGCGGGGCGGGAGACCCAGTACTTC. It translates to CASSLKAGRETQYF.

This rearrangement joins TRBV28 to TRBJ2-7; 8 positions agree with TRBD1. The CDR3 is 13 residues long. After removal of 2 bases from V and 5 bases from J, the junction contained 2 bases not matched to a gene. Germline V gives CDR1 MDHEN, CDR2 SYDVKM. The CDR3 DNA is TGTGCCAGCAGTTTAGCAGGGGGCAACGAGCAGTACTTC. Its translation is CASSLAGGNEQYF. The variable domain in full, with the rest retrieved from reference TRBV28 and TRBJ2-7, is DVKVTQSSRYLVKRTGEKVFLECVQDMDHENMFWYRQDPGLGLRLIYFSYDVKMKEKGDIPEGYSVSREKKERFSLILESASTNQTSMYLCASSLAGGNEQYFGPGTRLTVT.

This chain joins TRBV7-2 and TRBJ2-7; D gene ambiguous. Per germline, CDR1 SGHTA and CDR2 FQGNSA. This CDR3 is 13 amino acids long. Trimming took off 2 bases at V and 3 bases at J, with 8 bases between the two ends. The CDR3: CASSLSHLYEQYF. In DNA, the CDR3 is TGTGCCAGCAGCTTAAGCCACCTCTACGAGCAGTACTTC.

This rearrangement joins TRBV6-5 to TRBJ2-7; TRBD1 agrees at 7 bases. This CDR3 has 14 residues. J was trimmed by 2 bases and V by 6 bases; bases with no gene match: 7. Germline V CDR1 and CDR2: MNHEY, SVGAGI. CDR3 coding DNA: TGTGCCAGCAGGTGGGGACAGAATACCTACGAGCAGTACTTC. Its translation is CASRWGQNTYEQYF.